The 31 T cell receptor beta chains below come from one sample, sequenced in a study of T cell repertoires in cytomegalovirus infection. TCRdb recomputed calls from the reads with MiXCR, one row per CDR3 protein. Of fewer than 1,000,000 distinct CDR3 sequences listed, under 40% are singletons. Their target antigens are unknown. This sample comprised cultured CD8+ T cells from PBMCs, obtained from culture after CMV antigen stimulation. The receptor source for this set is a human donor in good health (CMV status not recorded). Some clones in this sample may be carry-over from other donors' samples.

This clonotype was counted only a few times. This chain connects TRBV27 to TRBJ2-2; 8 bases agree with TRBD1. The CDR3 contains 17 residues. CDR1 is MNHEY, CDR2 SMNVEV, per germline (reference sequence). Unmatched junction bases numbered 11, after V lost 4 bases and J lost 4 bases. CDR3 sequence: CASSSDLRGLSTGELFF. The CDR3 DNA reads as TGTGCCAGCAGTTCCGACCTCAGGGGGCTAAGCACCGGGGAGCTGTTTTTT.

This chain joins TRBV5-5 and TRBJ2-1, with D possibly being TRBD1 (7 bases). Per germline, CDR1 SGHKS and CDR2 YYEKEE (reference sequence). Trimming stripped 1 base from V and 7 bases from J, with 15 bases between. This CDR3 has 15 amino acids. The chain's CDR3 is CASSLFRGVTNEQFF. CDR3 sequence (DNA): TGTGCCAGCAGCTTGTTCAGGGGGGTTACTAATGAGCAGTTCTTC.

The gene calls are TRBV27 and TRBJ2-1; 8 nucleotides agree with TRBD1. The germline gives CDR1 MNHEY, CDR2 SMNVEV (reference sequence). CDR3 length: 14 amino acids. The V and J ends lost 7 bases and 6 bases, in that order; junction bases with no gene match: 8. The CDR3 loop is CASTSGTGLNEQFF. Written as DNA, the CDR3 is TGTGCCAGCACCTCCGGGACAGGTCTCAATGAGCAGTTCTTC.

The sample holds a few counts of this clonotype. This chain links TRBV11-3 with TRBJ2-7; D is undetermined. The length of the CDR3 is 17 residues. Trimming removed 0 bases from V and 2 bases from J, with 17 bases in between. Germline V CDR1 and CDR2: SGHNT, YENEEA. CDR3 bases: TGTGCCAGCAGCTTAGATAAGACGGCCGGCCGAGCCTACGAGCAGTACGTC. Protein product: CASSLDKTAGRAYEQYV.

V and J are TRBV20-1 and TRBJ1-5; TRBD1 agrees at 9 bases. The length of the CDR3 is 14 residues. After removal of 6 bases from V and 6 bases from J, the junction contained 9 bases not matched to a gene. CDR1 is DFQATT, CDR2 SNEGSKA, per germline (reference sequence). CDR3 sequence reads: CSAVWGQGGQPQHF. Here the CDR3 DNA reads TGCAGTGCCGTCTGGGGACAGGGTGGTCAGCCCCAGCATTTT.

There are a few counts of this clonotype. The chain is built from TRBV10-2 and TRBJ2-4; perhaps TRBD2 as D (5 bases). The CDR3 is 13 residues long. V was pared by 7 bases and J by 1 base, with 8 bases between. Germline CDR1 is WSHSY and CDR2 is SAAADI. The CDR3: CASTTGAKNIQYF. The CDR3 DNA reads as TGCGCCAGCACCACGGGGGCCAAAAACATTCAGTACTTC.

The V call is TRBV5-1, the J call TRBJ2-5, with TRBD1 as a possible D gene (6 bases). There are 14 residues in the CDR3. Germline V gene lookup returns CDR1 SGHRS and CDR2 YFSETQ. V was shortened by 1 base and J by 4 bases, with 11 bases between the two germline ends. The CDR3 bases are TGCGCCAGCAGCTTGAACAGGGACGTAGAGACCCAGTACTTC. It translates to CASSLNRDVETQYF.

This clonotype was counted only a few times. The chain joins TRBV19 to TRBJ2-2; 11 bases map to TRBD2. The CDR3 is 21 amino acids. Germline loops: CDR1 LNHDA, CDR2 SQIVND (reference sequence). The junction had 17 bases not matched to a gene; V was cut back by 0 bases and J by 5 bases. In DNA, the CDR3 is TGTGCCAGTAGTATAGATGGGTTGCGACTAGCGGGACCGGTGCGGACCGGGGAGCTGTTTTTT. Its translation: CASSIDGLRLAGPVRTGELFF. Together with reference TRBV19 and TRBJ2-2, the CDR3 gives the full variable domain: DGGITQSPKYLFRKEGQNVTLSCEQNLNHDAMYWYRQDPGQGLRLIYYSQIVNDFQKGDIAEGYSVSREKKESFPLTVTSAQKNPTAFYLCASSIDGLRLAGPVRTGELFFGEGSRLTVL.

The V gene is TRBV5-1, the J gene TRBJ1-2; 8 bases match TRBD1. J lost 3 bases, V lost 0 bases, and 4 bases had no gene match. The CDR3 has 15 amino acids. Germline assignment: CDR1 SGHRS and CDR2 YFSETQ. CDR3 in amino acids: CASSLGDRNYYGYTF. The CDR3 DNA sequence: TGCGCCAGCAGCTTGGGGGACAGGAATTACTATGGCTACACCTTC.

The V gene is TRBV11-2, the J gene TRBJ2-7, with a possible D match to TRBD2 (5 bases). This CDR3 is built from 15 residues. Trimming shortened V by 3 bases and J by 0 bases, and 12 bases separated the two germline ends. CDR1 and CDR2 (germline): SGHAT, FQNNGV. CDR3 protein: CASSFREGSSYEQYF. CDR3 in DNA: TGTGCCAGCAGCTTTAGAGAGGGAAGCTCCTACGAGCAGTACTTC.

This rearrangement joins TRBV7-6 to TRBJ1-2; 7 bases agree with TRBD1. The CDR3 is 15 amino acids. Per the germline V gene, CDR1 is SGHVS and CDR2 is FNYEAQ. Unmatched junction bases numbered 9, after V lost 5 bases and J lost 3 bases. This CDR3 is CASSLGDSDYYGYTF. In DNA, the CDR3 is TGTGCCAGCAGCCTCGGGGACAGCGACTACTATGGCTACACCTTC.

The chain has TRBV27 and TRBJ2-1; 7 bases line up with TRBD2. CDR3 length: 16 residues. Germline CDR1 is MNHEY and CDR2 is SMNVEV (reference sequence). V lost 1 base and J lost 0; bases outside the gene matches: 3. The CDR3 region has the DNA TGTGCCAGCAGTTTATACGGGGGGAGCTCCTACAATGAGCAGTTCTTC. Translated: CASSLYGGSSYNEQFF.

The CDR3 DNA reads TGTGCCAGCACCATGACAGAGGGGGCGGCCCAGTACTTC. Residues: CASTMTEGAAQYF. This chain connects TRBV5-4 to TRBJ2-5, with 7 bases that match TRBD1. Germline CDR1 and CDR2: SGHNT and YYREEE (reference sequence). V was pared by 6 bases and J by 9 bases, with 11 bases of the junction left unmatched. The CDR3 loop spans 13 amino acids.

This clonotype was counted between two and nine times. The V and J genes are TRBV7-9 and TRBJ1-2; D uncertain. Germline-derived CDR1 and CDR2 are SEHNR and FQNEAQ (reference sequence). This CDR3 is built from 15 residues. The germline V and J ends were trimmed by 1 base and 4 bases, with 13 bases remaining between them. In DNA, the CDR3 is TGTGCCAGCAGCTTAGGTAGGGCCCGCATCTATGGCTACACCTTC. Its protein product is CASSLGRARIYGYTF.

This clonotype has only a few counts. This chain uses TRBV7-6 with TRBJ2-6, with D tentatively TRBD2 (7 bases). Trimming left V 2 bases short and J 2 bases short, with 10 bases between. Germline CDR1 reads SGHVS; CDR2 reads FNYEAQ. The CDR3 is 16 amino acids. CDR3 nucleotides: TGTGCCAGCAGCTTATTCGGGGGGCCTGGGGCCAACGTCCTGACTTTC. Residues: CASSLFGGPGANVLTF.

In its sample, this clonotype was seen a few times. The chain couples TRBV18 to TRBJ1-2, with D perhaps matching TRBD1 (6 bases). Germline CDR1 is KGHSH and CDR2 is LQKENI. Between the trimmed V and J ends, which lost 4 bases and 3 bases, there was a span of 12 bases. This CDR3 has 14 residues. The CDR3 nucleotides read TGTGCCAGCTCACGTCAAAGGACAGACTATGGCTACACCTTC. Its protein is CASSRQRTDYGYTF.

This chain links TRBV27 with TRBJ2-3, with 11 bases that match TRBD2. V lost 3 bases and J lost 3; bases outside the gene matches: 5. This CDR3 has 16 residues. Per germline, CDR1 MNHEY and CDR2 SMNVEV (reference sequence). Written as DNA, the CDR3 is TGTGCCAGCAGTTTTGTAGCGGGGGGGGGGACAGATACGCAGTATTTT. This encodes CASSFVAGGGTDTQYF.

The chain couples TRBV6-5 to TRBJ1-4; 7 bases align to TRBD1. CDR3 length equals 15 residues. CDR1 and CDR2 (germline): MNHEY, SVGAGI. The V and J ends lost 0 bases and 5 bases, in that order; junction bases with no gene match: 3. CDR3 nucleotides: TGTGCCAGCAGTTACTCAAACAGGGGCAATGAAAAACTGTTTTTT. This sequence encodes CASSYSNRGNEKLFF.

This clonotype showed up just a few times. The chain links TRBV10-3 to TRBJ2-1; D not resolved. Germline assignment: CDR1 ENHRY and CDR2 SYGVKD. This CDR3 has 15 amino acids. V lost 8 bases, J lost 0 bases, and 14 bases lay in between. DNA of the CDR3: TGTGCCATCTCCGGCGTCGATCGCTCCTACAATGAGCAGTTCTTC. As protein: CAISGVDRSYNEQFF.

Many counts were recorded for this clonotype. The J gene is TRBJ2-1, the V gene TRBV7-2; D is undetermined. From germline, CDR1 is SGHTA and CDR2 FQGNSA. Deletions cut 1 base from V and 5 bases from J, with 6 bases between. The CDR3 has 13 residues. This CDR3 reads CASSLVVHNEQFF. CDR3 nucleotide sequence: TGTGCCAGCAGCTTAGTAGTCCACAATGAGCAGTTCTTC.

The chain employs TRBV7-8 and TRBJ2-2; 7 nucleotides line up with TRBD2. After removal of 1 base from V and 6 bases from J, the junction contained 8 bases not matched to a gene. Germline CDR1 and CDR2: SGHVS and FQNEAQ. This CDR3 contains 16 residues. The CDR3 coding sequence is TGTGCCAGCAGCTTAGTCGGAGGGGAGGGGCCCGGGGAGCTGTTTTTT. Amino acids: CASSLVGGEGPGELFF.

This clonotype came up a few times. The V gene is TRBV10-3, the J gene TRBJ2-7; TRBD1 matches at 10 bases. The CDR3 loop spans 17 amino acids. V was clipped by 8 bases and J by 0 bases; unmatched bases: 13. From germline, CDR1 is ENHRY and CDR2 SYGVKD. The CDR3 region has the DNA TGTGCCATCTTCGGGGGGACAGGGGACGCGAGCTCCTACGAGCAGTACGTC. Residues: CAIFGGTGDASSYEQYV.

The CDR3 region has the DNA TGTGCCAGCAGCTTAGGATCTTATACGGGGGGCACTGAAGCTTTCTTT. Residues: CASSLGSYTGGTEAFF. The chain couples TRBV7-6 to TRBJ1-1; a possible D gene is TRBD1 (5 bases). This CDR3 is 16 amino acids long. Germline assignment: CDR1 SGHVS and CDR2 FNYEAQ. V dropped 1 base and J dropped 4 bases, with 16 bases sitting between them.

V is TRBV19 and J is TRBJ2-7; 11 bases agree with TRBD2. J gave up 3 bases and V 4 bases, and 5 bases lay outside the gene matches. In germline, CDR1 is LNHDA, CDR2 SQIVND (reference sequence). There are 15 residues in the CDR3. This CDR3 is CASSRGLAGDYEQYF. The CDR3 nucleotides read TGTGCCAGTAGTAGAGGACTAGCGGGCGACTACGAGCAGTACTTC.

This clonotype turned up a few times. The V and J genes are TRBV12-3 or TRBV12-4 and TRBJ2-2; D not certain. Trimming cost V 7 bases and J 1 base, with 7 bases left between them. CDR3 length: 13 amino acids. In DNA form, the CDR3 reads TGTGCCAGCAATTGGGAGAACACCGGGGAGCTGTTTTTT. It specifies CASNWENTGELFF.

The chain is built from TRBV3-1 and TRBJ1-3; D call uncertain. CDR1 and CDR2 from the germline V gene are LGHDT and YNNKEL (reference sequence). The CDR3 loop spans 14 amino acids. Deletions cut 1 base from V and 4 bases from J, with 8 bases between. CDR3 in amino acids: CASSQGLYGNTIYF. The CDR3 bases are TGTGCCAGCAGCCAAGGGTTGTACGGAAACACCATATATTTT.

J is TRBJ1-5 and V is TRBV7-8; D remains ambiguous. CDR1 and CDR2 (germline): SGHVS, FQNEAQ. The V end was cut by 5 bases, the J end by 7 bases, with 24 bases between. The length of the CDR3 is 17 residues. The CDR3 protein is CASSPADLVGFQQPQHF. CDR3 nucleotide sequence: TGTGCCAGCAGCCCGGCCGATTTGGTAGGGTTTCAACAGCCCCAGCATTTT.

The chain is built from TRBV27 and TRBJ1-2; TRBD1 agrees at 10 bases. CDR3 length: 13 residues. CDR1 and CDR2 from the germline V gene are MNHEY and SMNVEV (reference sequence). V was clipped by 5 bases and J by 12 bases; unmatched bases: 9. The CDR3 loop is CASSPQLDRGHTF. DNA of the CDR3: TGTGCCAGCAGTCCCCAACTCGACAGGGGGCACACCTTC.

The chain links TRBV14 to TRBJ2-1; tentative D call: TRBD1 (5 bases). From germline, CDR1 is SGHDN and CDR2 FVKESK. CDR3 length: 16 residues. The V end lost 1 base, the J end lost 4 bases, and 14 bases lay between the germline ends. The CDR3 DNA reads TGTGCCAGCAGCCAAGTAAGGGGTCCCCCTTACAATGAGCAGTTCTTC. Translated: CASSQVRGPPYNEQFF.

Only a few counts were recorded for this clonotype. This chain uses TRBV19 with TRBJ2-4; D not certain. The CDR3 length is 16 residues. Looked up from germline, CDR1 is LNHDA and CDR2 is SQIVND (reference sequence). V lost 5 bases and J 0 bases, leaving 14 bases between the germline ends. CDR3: CASSADRRPAKNIQYF. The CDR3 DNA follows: TGTGCCAGTAGTGCCGACCGTCGTCCAGCCAAAAACATTCAGTACTTC.

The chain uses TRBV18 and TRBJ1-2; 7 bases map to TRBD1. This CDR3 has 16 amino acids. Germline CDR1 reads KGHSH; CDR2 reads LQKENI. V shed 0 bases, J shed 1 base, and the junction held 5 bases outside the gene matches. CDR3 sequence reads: CASSPPGTAINYGYTF. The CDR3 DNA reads TGTGCCAGCTCACCACCGGGGACAGCTATTAACTATGGCTACACCTTC.